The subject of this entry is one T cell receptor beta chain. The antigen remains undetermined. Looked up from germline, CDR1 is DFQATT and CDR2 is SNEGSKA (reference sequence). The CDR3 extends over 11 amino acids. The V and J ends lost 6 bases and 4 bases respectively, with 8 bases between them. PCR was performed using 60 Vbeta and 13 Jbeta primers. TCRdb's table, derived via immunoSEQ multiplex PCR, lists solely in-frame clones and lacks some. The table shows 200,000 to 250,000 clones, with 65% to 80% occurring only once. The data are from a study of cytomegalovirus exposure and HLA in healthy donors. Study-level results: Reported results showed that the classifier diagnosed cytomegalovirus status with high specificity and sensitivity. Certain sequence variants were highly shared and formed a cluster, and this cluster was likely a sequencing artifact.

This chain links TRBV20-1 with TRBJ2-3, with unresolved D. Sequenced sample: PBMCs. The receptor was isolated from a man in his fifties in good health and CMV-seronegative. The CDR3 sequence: CSAPRADTQYF. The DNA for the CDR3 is TGCAGTGCCCCACGCGCAGATACGCAGTATTTT.